What follows is one TCR beta chain and its context. The sample belongs to a study of blood T cell repertoires in COVID-19. Study-level information: Acute and convalescent COVID-19 samples came from the United States, Italy and Spain.

Study processing details: Reference gene primer amplification in the assay estimated nucleated cell counts. Sequenced by immunoSEQ multiplex PCR; TCRdb stores in-frame clones only, minus some. That table gives V, J and clone size, and the DNA gave D and trimming. Altogether some 280,000 clones are present, about 82% being singletons, with the ten largest covering around 4%. The CDR3 length is 11 residues. Germline V CDR1 and CDR2: SGHTA, FQGNSA. V shed 7 bases and J shed 7 bases, with 10 bases lying between them. Sequenced: peripheral blood. The V call is TRBV7-2, the J call TRBJ2-5; D gene uncertain. This TCR was sampled from a woman aged 45-65 years with active or convalescent COVID-19. CDR3 protein: CASTQTGTQYF. CDR3 nucleotides: TGTGCCAGCACCCAAACCGGGACCCAGTACTTC.